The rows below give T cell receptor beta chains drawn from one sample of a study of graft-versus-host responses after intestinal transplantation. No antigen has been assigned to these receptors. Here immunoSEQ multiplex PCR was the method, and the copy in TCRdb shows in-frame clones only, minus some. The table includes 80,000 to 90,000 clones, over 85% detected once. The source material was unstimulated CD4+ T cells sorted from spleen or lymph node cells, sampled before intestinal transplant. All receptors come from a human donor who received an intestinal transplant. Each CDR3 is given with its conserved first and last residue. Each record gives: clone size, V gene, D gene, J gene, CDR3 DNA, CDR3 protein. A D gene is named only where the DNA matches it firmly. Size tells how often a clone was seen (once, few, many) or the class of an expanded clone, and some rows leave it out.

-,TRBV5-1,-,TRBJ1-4,TGCGCCAGCAAAGGTGACAGCGGTTCTTCAACTAATGAAAAACTGTTTTTT,CASKGDSGSSTNEKLFF
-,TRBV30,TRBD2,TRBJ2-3,TGTGCCTGGAGTCCCGCCGCCAGACTAGCGGGAATACACACAGATACGCAGTATTTT,CAWSPAARLAGIHTDTQYF
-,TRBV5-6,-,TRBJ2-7,TGTGCCAGCAGCCCCGGGGCCTACTACGAGCAGTACTTC,CASSPGAYYEQYF
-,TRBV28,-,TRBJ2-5,TGTGCCAGCAGTTTCAGGCTAAGGACCCAGTACTTC,CASSFRLRTQYF
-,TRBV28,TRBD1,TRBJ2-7,TGTGCCAGCAGTACCGAAGGGACAGGGGGCTACAACGAGCAGTACTTC,CASSTEGTGGYNEQYF
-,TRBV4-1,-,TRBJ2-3,TGCGCCAGCAGCCAAGGGGTTTTCGGGACCCCGAGAACGCAGTATTTT,CASSQGVFGTPRTQYF
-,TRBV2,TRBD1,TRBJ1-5,TGTGCCACCCGGGACAGGCTATATAGCAATCAGCCCCAGCATTTT,CATRDRLYSNQPQHF
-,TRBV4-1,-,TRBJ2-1,TGCGCCAGCAGCCACCGTCGGGGGACCGCCAATGAGCAGTTCTTC,CASSHRRGTANEQFF
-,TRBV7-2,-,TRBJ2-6,TGTGCCAGCAGCTTAGGTGTCCTTACCTCTGGGGCCAACGTCCTGACTTTC,CASSLGVLTSGANVLTF
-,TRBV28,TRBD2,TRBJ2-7,TGTGCCAGCAGTTCCTACTCATGGGGGGGATCTAGCTACGAGCAGTACTTC,CASSSYSWGGSSYEQYF
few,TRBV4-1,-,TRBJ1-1,TGCGCCAGCAGCTTTAGTTGGGGCGCGGACGACACTGAAGCTTTCTTT,CASSFSWGADDTEAFF
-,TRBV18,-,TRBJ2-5,TGTGCCAGCTCACGCGGCAGTCAAGAGACCCAGTACTTC,CASSRGSQETQYF
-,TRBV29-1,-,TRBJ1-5,TGCAGCGTTGGGGGTAGCAATCAGCCCCAGCATTTT,CSVGGSNQPQHF
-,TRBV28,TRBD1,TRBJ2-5,TGTGCCAGCAGCGGACAGGGGGCGACCCAGTACTTC,CASSGQGATQYF
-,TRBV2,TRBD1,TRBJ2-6,TGTGCCAGCACCAACACCGGGACAGGGACTTCTGGGGCCAACGTCCTGACTTTC,CASTNTGTGTSGANVLTF
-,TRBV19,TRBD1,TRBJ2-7,TGTGCCAGTAGTATGGGCGGACAGGCGACCTACGAGCAGTACTTC,CASSMGGQATYEQYF
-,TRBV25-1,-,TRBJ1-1,TGTGCCAGCAGTCCCGACAGGCTCACTGAAGCTTTCTTT,CASSPDRLTEAFF
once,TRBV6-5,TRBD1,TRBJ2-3,TGTGCCAGCAGCCCTCAGGGGGCGCGGGTAGATACGCAGTATTTT,CASSPQGARVDTQYF
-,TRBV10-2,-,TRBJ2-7,TGCGCCAGCAGTGTAGCAGGAACCTACGAGCAGTACTTC,CASSVAGTYEQYF
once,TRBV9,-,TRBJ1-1,TGTGCCAGCAGCGTGGGAAGGGCTCCCGCTCCGATGAACACTGAAGCTTTCTTT,CASSVGRAPAPMNTEAFF
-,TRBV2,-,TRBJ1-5,TGTGCCAGCAAAACGGACGGCTATAGCAATCAGCCCCAGCATTTT,CASKTDGYSNQPQHF
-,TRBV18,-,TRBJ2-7,TGTGCCAGCTCACCACCGGAGTCTAGGAGCTCCTACGAGCAGTACTTC,CASSPPESRSSYEQYF
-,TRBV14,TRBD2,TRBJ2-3,TGTGCCAGCAGCCGGACTAGCGGTAGCACAGATACGCAGTATTTT,CASSRTSGSTDTQYF
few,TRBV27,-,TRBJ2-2,TGTGCCAGCAGTTTACAGGCGCCGGGCGGGGAGCTGTTTTTT,CASSLQAPGGELFF
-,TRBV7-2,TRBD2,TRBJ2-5,TGTGCCAGCGGCGCCGGGACTATAGGGGAGACCCAGTACTTC,CASGAGTIGETQYF
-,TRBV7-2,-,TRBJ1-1,TGTGCCAGCAGCTACGCCCCGATGGGGACGGCTGAAGCTTTCTTT,CASSYAPMGTAEAFF
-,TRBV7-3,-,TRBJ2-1,TGTGCCAGCAGCGAGGGGGACTCCAGGTTAAATGAGCAGTTCTTC,CASSEGDSRLNEQFF
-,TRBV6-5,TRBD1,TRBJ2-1,TGTGCCAGCAGTCTAGACAGGGTAGGTGAGCAGTTCTTC,CASSLDRVGEQFF
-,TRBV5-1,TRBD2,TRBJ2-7,TGCGCCAGCAGCCAGGCGACAGCGGGAGAAATCTACGAGCAGTACTTC,CASSQATAGEIYEQYF